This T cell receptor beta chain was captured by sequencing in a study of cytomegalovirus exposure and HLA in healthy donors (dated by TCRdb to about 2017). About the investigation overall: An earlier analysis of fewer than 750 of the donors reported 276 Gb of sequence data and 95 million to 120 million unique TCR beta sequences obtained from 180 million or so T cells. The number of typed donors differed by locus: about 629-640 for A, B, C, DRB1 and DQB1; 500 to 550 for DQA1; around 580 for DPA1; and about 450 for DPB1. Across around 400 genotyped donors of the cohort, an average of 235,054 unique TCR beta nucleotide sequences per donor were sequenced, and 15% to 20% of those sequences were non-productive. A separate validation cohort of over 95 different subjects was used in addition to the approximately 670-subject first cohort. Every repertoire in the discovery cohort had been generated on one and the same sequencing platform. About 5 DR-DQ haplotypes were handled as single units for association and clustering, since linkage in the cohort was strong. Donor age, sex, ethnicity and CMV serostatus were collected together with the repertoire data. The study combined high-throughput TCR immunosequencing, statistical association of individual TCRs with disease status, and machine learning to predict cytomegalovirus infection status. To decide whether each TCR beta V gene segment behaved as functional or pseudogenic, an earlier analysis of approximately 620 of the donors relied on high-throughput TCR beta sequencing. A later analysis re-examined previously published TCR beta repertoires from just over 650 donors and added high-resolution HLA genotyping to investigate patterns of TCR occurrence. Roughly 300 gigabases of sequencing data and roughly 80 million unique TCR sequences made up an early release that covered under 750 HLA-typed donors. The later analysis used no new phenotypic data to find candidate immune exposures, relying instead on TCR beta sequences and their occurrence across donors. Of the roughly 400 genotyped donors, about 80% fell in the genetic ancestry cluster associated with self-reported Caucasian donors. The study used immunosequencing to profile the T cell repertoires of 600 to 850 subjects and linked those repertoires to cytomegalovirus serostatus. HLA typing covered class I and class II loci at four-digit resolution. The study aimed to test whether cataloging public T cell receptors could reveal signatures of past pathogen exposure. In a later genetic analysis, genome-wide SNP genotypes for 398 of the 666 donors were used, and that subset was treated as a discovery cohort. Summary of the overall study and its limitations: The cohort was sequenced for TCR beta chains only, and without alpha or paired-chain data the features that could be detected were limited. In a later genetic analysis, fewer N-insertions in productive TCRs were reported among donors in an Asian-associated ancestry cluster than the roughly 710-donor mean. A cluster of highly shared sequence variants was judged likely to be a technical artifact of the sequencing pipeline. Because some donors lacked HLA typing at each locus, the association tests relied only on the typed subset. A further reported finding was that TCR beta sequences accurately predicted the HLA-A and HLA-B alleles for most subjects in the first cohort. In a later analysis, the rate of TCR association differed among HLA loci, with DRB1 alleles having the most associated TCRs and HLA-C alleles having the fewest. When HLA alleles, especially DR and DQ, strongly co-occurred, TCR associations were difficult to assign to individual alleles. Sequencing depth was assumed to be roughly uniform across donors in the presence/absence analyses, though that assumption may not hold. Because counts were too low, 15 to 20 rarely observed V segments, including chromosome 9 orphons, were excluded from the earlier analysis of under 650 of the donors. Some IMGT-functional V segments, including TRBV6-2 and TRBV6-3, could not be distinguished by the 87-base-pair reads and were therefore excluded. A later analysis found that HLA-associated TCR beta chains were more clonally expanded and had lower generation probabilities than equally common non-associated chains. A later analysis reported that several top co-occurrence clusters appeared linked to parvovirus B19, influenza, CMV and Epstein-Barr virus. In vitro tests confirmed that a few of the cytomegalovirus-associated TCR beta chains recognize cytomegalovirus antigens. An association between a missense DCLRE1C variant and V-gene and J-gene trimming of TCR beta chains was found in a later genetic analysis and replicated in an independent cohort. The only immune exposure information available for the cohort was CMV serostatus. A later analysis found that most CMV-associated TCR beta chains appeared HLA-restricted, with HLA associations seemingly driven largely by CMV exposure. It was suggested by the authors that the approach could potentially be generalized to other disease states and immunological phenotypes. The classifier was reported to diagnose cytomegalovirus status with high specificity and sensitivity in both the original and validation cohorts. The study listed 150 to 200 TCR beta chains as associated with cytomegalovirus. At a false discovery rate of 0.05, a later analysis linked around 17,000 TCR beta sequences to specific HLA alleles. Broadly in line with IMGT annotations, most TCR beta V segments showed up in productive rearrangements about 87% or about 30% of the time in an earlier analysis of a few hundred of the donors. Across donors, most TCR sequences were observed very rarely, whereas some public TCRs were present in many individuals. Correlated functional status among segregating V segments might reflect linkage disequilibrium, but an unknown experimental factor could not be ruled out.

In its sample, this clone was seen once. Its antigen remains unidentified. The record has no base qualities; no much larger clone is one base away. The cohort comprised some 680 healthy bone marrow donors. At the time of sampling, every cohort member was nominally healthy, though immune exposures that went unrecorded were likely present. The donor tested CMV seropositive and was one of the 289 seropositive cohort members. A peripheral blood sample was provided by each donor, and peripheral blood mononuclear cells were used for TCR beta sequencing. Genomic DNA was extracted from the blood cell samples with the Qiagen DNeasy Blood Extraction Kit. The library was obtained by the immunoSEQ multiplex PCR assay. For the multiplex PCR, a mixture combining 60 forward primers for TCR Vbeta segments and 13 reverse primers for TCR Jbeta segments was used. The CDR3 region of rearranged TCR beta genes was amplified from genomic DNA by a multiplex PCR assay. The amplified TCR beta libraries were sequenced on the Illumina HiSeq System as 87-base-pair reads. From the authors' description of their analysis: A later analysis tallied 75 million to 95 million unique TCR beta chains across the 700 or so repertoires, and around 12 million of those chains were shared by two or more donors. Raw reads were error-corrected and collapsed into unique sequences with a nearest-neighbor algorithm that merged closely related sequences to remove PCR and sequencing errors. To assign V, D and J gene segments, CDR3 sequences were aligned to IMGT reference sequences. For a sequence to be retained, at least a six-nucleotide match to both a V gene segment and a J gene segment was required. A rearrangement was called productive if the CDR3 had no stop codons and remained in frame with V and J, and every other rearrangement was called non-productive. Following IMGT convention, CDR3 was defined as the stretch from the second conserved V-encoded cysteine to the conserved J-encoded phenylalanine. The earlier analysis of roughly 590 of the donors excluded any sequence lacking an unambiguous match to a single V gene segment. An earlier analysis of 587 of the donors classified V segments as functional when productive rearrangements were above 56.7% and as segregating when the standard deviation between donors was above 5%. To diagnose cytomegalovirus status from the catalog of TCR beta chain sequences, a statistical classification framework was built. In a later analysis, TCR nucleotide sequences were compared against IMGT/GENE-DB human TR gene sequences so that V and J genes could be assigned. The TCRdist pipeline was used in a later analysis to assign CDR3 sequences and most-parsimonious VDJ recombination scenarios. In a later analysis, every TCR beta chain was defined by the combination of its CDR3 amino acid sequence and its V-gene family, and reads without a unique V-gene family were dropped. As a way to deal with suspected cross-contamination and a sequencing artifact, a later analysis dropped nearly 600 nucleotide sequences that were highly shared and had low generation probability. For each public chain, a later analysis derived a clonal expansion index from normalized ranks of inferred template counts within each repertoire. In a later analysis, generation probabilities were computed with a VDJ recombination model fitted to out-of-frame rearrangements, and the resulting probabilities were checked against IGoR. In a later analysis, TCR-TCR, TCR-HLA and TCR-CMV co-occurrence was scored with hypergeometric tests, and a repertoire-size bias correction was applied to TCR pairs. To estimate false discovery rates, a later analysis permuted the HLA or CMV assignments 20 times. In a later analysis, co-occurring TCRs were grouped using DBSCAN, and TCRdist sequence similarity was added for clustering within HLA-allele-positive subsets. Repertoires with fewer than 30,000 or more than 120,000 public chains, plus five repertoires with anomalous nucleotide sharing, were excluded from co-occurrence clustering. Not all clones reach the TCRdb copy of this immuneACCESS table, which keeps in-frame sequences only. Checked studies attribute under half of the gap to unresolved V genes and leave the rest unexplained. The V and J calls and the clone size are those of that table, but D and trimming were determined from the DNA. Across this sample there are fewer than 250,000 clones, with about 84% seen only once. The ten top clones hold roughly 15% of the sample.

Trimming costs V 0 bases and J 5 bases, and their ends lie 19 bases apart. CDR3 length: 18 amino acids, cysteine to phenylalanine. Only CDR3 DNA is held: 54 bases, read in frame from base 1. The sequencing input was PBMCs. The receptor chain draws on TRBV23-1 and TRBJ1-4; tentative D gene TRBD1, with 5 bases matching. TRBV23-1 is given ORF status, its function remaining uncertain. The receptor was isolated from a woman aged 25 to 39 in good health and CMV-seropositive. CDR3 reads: CASSQSPPRAGLNEKLFF. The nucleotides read TGCGCCAGCAGTCAATCGCCCCCCAGGGCAGGGTTGAATGAAAAACTGTTTTTT.